The 31 T cell receptor beta chains in this list originate from one sample, sequenced in a study of blood T cell repertoires in COVID-19 (dated by TCRdb to the early 2020s). The method behind the library was the immunoSEQ multiplex PCR assay. Not all clones reach the TCRdb copy of this immuneACCESS table, which keeps in-frame sequences only. Checked studies attribute under half of the gap to unresolved V genes and leave the rest unexplained. The sample records fewer than 150,000 clones, 84% of which are singletons. The ten biggest clones cover around 13% of the sample. Sequencing used peripheral blood. These receptors all come from a human donor in a cohort sampled during active COVID-19.

This clone is medium-sized (0.01 to 0.1%) within its sample. The same CDR3 also results from other DNA sequences found in this sample. This rearrangement joins TRBV10-2 to TRBJ1-5; TRBD1 might be the D (5 bases). Trimming took 0 bases from V and 4 from J, leaving 7 bases between them. CDR1 and CDR2 from the germline V gene are WSHSY and SAAADI. CDR3 length: 14 amino acids. The CDR3 spells CASSESGGNQPQHF. CDR3 DNA: TGCGCCAGCAGTGAGTCGGGGGGGAATCAGCCCCAGCATTTT.

The chain links TRBV30 to TRBJ1-2; D is unclear. CDR1 is GTSNPN, CDR2 SVGIG, per germline (reference sequence). This CDR3 is 12 amino acids long. The ends were cut back, 2 bases at V and 4 bases at J, with 8 bases in the middle. The CDR3 spells CAWSPISYGYTF. The CDR3 DNA reads TGTGCCTGGAGTCCTATTTCCTATGGCTACACCTTC.

The chain carries TRBV6-1 and TRBJ2-7, with 9 bases aligning to TRBD1. V dropped 2 bases and J dropped 6; count of bases not matched to a gene: 11. This CDR3 has 16 amino acids. The germline CDR1 and CDR2 sequences are MNHNS and SASEGT. CDR3 protein: CASSEYSRQGVSEQYF. CDR3 coding DNA: TGTGCCAGCAGTGAATATTCCCGACAGGGGGTGAGCGAGCAGTACTTC.

This chain connects TRBV9 to TRBJ2-7, with TRBD1 matching 7 bases. The V and J ends lost 3 bases and 8 bases, in that order; junction bases with no gene match: 14. Germline V gene data show CDR1 as SGDLS and CDR2 as YYNGEE. This CDR3 spans 15 amino acids. The CDR3 sequence is CASSAPGTAMGQQYF. The CDR3 DNA reads TGTGCCAGCAGCGCCCCCGGGACAGCGATGGGTCAGCAGTACTTC.

The chain couples TRBV6-5 to TRBJ2-1; 8 bases agree with TRBD2. Germline V CDR1 and CDR2: MNHEY, SVGAGI. V lost 6 bases to trimming and J lost 6 bases; unmatched junction nucleotides: 10. This CDR3 has 15 residues. For the CDR3, the DNA is TGTGCCAGCAGGGAGGTCTCGGGACTAGTCAATGAGCAGTTCTTC. It codes for CASREVSGLVNEQFF.

CDR3 sequence: CASNHRGPGELFF. In DNA, the CDR3 is TGTGCCAGCAATCACAGGGGGCCCGGGGAGCTGTTTTTT. This rearrangement joins TRBV27 to TRBJ2-2; 9 bases fit TRBD1. The junction had 3 bases not matched to a gene; V was cut back by 7 bases and J by 6 bases. Germline values: CDR1 MNHEY, CDR2 SMNVEV (reference sequence). This CDR3 comprises 13 residues.

J is TRBJ2-3 and V is TRBV20-1; D may be TRBD2 (5 bases). The CDR3 spans 10 residues. V lost 8 bases, J lost 6 bases, and 9 bases lay in between. The V gene's germline CDR1 is DFQATT and CDR2 SNEGSKA (reference sequence). The CDR3 loop reads CSHRGDTQYF. The CDR3 nucleotides are TGCAGTCATCGAGGGGATACGCAGTATTTT.

This clone was detected a few times. This sequence joins TRBV5-1 and TRBJ2-1; the D gene is possibly TRBD1 (6 bases). Germline lookup yields CDR1 SGHRS and CDR2 YFSETQ. V was trimmed by 7 bases and J by 0 bases, leaving 14 bases between them. This CDR3 contains 15 residues. CDR3 in DNA: TGCGCCAGCTCAATACAGGGAAGCTCCTACAATGAGCAGTTCTTC. It encodes CASSIQGSSYNEQFF.

The genes are TRBV7-9 and TRBJ2-7; 10 bases map to TRBD1. There are 16 residues in the CDR3. Germline V gene sequence: CDR1 SEHNR, CDR2 FQNEAQ (reference sequence). V lost 5 bases to trimming and J lost 4 bases; unmatched junction nucleotides: 11. This CDR3 reads CASSPGDGTGVYEQYF. CDR3 DNA sequence: TGTGCCAGCAGCCCCGGGGACGGGACAGGGGTGTACGAGCAGTACTTC.

This clone was seen once. V usage is TRBV9 and J usage is TRBJ1-3; 7 nucleotides match TRBD1. Germline V gene data show CDR1 as SGDLS and CDR2 as YYNGEE. The CDR3 spans 16 residues. V trimming: 3 bases; J trimming: 0 bases; junction bases outside the gene matches: 6. The CDR3 bases are TGTGCCAGCAGCGCGCTACAGGGGAACTCTGGAAACACCATATATTTT. Its translation is CASSALQGNSGNTIYF.

V is TRBV5-1 and J is TRBJ2-6; D is possibly TRBD2 (6 bases). The CDR3 consists of 16 residues. Trimming took 0 bases from V and 2 from J, leaving 9 bases between them. CDR1 is SGHRS, CDR2 YFSETQ, per germline. The CDR3 sequence is CASSLVGGAGANVLTF. CDR3 coding DNA: TGCGCCAGCAGCTTGGTGGGCGGGGCTGGGGCCAACGTCCTGACTTTC.

The chain links TRBV30 to TRBJ1-4, with D maybe TRBD1 (5 bases). This CDR3 has 16 amino acids. CDR1 and CDR2 (germline): GTSNPN, SVGIG (reference sequence). V lost 2 bases to trimming and J lost 11 bases, with 24 bases between them. The CDR3 sequence: CAWSSPITGSAGKLFF. Written as DNA, the CDR3 is TGTGCCTGGAGTTCCCCGATTACAGGATCAGCGGGGAAACTGTTTTTT. Based on the CDR3 plus reference TRBV30 and TRBJ1-4, the full variable domain is SQTIHQWPATLVQPVGSPLSLECTVEGTSNPNLYWYRQAAGRGLQLLFYSVGIGQISSEVPQNLSASRPQDRQFILSSKKLLLSDSGFYLCAWSSPITGSAGKLFFGSGTQLSVL.

The chain combines TRBV13 with TRBJ2-7; 8 bases line up with TRBD1. Germline loops: CDR1 PRHDT, CDR2 FYEKMQ (reference sequence). The trim removed 1 base at V and 6 bases at J, leaving 11 bases unmatched. CDR3 length: 16 residues. CDR3 sequence: CASSLVQGGFVGEQYF. Here the CDR3 DNA reads TGTGCCAGCAGCTTAGTACAGGGGGGATTTGTTGGCGAGCAGTACTTC.

This chain connects TRBV5-1 to TRBJ1-4; TRBD1 matches at 7 bases. Trimming at V came to 4 bases and at J to 8 bases, leaving 8 bases not matched to a gene. The CDR3 has 14 amino acids. Germline V gives CDR1 SGHRS, CDR2 YFSETQ. The CDR3 DNA is TGCGCCAGCAGCCCCCAGGGGGGTAGGGAAAAACTGTTTTTT. This encodes CASSPQGGREKLFF.

The chain combines TRBV7-8 with TRBJ2-7, with 9 bases identical to TRBD2. Trimming removed 4 bases from V and 2 bases from J; junction bases left unmatched: 9. This CDR3 contains 16 residues. Germline assignment: CDR1 SGHVS and CDR2 FQNEAQ. This CDR3 is CASSSGGGGGAYEQYF. CDR3 DNA: TGTGCCAGCAGCTCCGGCGGAGGCGGGGGGGCCTACGAGCAGTACTTC.

The chain links TRBV19 to TRBJ2-7, with no clear D. The CDR3 is made up of 13 amino acids. V shed 1 base and J shed 6 bases, with 10 bases lying between them. In germline, CDR1 is LNHDA, CDR2 SQIVND (reference sequence). This CDR3 is CASSIGFPGEQYF. The DNA of the CDR3 is TGTGCCAGTAGTATAGGCTTTCCCGGCGAGCAGTACTTC.

The chain couples TRBV28 to TRBJ1-1; D is perhaps TRBD1 (5 bases). The ends were cut back, 4 bases at V and 1 base at J, with 19 bases in the middle. Germline CDR1 is MDHEN and CDR2 is SYDVKM. There are 17 residues in the CDR3. This CDR3 is CASSSHGGGRKNTEAFF. The CDR3 DNA is TGTGCCAGCAGTTCCCACGGGGGTGGCAGGAAGAACACTGAAGCTTTCTTT.

The rearrangement links TRBV6-5 to TRBJ2-7, with TRBD1 matching over 7 bases. The length of the CDR3 is 13 residues. The V gene end was trimmed by 7 bases and the J gene end by 3 bases; junction bases not matched to a gene: 6. Germline lookup yields CDR1 MNHEY and CDR2 SVGAGI. The CDR3 spells CASTGRGIYEQYF. CDR3 nucleotides: TGTGCCAGCACGGGCAGGGGGATCTACGAGCAGTACTTC.

The chain recombines TRBV27 with TRBJ1-5; tentative D call: TRBD1 (5 bases). The V end was cut by 8 bases, the J end by 5 bases, with 19 bases between. The germline V gene has CDR1 MNHEY and CDR2 SMNVEV (reference sequence). The CDR3 runs to 15 residues. The CDR3 DNA sequence: TGTGCCAGCGCCTATGGGGGGAGGTTGGATCAGCCCCAGCATTTT. Residues: CASAYGGRLDQPQHF.

The chain links TRBV3-1 (or the pseudogene TRBV3-2) to TRBJ2-3; TRBD2 matches at 9 bases. The CDR3 extends over 16 amino acids. Per germline, CDR1 LGHDT and CDR2 YNNKEL (reference sequence). V lost 5 bases and J lost 1; bases outside the gene matches: 7. In DNA, the CDR3 is TGTGCCAGCAGCTCCCCTAGCGGGACGGGCACAGATACGCAGTATTTT. This encodes CASSSPSGTGTDTQYF.

The chain couples TRBV19 to TRBJ1-1, with TRBD1 matching over 7 bases. Germline assignment: CDR1 LNHDA and CDR2 SQIVND (reference sequence). This CDR3 spans 13 amino acids. V shed 5 bases, J shed 6 bases, and the junction held 6 bases outside the gene matches. CDR3 amino acids: CASSQTGESEAFF. The CDR3 DNA reads as TGTGCCAGTAGTCAAACAGGGGAATCTGAAGCTTTCTTT.

The J gene is TRBJ1-1, the V gene TRBV15; D not resolved. The length of the CDR3 is 15 residues. Germline CDR1 LNHNV, CDR2 YYDKDF (reference sequence). The ends were cut back, 0 bases at V and 1 base at J, with 9 bases in the middle. CDR3 sequence: CATSRDPARNTEAFF. The CDR3, as DNA: TGTGCCACCAGCAGAGATCCCGCCAGGAACACTGAAGCTTTCTTT.

The J gene is TRBJ2-7, the V gene TRBV6-5, with 7 bases that match TRBD1. V gave up 2 bases and J gave up 4 bases; unmatched junction bases: 8. This CDR3 has 15 residues. From germline, CDR1 is MNHEY and CDR2 SVGAGI. The chain's CDR3 is CASSYGQGVPYEQYF. DNA for the CDR3: TGTGCCAGCAGTTACGGCCAGGGGGTTCCATACGAGCAGTACTTC.

The chain joins TRBV11-2 to TRBJ1-1; D is unresolved. Germline V lookup: CDR1 SGHAT, CDR2 FQNNGV. Trimming removed 3 bases at V and 1 base at J, with 9 bases between. The CDR3 extends over 14 amino acids. The CDR3 DNA reads as TGTGCCAGCAGCTTTCCAAGCCGGAACACTGAAGCTTTCTTT. It specifies CASSFPSRNTEAFF.

The rearrangement uses TRBV19 and TRBJ2-3; TRBD1 matches at 7 bases. The junction had 7 bases not matched to a gene; V was cut back by 3 bases and J by 4 bases. This CDR3 region has 15 residues. Germline CDR1 reads LNHDA; CDR2 reads SQIVND (reference sequence). CDR3 loop: CASSMDRGGADTQYF. CDR3 nucleotide sequence: TGTGCCAGTAGTATGGATAGAGGGGGCGCAGATACGCAGTATTTT.

Written as DNA, the CDR3 is TGCGCCAGCAGCGCAAGGGAGGACTACGAGCAGTACTTC. It is translated as CASSAREDYEQYF. V and J are TRBV4-1 and TRBJ2-7, with D tentatively TRBD2 (6 bases). The CDR3 extends over 13 amino acids. Trimming removed 5 bases at V and 3 bases at J, with 11 bases between. Germline assignment: CDR1 MGHRA and CDR2 YSYEKL.

The gene calls are TRBV10-3 and TRBJ2-7; D is perhaps TRBD2 (6 bases). Germline CDR1 ENHRY, CDR2 SYGVKD. This CDR3 spans 17 amino acids. Trimming took off 3 bases at V and 0 bases at J, with 18 bases between the two ends. The CDR3 sequence is CAISDPGTLHSSYEQYF. DNA for the CDR3: TGTGCCATCAGTGACCCCGGGACTCTACATAGCTCCTACGAGCAGTACTTC.

The chain couples TRBV5-4 to TRBJ1-1, with 9 bases that match TRBD1. V dropped 3 bases and J dropped 4; count of bases not matched to a gene: 7. The CDR3 contains 15 residues. CDR1 is SGHNT, CDR2 YYREEE, per germline (reference sequence). Here the CDR3 reads CASSYNRGQGTEAFF. CDR3 DNA: TGTGCCAGCAGCTACAACAGGGGGCAGGGCACTGAAGCTTTCTTT.

V usage is TRBV30 and J usage is TRBJ1-1; D is uncertain. The CDR3 extends over 14 amino acids. The germline V gene encodes CDR1 GTSNPN and CDR2 SVGIG (reference sequence). The V end was cut by 2 bases, the J end by 0 bases, with 10 bases between. CDR3 region: CAWSPNRVNTEAFF. CDR3 DNA: TGTGCCTGGAGTCCCAACCGCGTGAACACTGAAGCTTTCTTT.

The CDR3 sequence is CASSSPGQGRYEQYF. As DNA, the CDR3 is TGTGCCAGTAGTTCCCCGGGACAGGGAAGGTACGAGCAGTACTTC. This chain joins TRBV19 and TRBJ2-7; TRBD1 aligns across 9 bases. Looked up from germline, CDR1 is LNHDA and CDR2 is SQIVND (reference sequence). The CDR3 length is 15 residues. With 5 bases clipped from V and 4 bases from J, the junction kept 9 bases outside the gene matches.

This clone is a singleton in its sample. The chain recombines TRBV7-3 with TRBJ2-5; TRBD2 might be the D (6 bases). CDR1 and CDR2 (germline): SGHTA, FQGTGA. This CDR3 is built from 15 residues. Trimming removed 5 bases from V and 4 bases from J, with 17 bases in between. CDR3 coding DNA: TGTGCCAGCAGCCCAGGGCTGTTCGGGGGAGAGACCCAGTACTTC. Amino acids: CASSPGLFGGETQYF.